This is a list of T cell receptor beta chains from one sample in a study of cytomegalovirus exposure and HLA in healthy donors. Produced via immunoSEQ multiplex PCR; TCRdb's table is partial and in-frame only. The table lists approximately 280,000 clones, 85% to 90% of them singletons, with approximately 0.88% in the top ten. The sample was PBMCs. These receptors were obtained from a woman between 18 and 30 years old in good health and CMV-seronegative. Both conserved end residues are part of each CDR3. A D gene is named only where the DNA matches it firmly. Only part of the rows carry a size: once, few, many, or a class if the clone is expanded.

d_gene: TRBD1
v_gene: TRBV19
j_gene: TRBJ2-7
abundance: -
CDR3nt: TGTGCCAGTAGTATAGGATACAGGGGACCCTACGAGCAGTACTTC
CDR3aa: CASSIGYRGPYEQYF

d_gene: -
v_gene: TRBV28
j_gene: TRBJ1-2
abundance: -
CDR3nt: TGTGCCAGCAGTTTGTCGACATGGGGCTACACCTTC
CDR3aa: CASSLSTWGYTF

d_gene: -
v_gene: TRBV27
j_gene: TRBJ1-6
abundance: -
CDR3nt: TGTGCCAGCATGGGTGGGAGCTCCTATAATTCACCCCTCCACTTT
CDR3aa: CASMGGSSYNSPLHF

d_gene: -
v_gene: TRBV6-5
j_gene: TRBJ2-1
abundance: -
CDR3nt: TGTGCCAGCAGTTACTCCGGGACATTTTCGAATGAGCAGTTCTTC
CDR3aa: CASSYSGTFSNEQFF

d_gene: TRBD1
v_gene: TRBV28
j_gene: TRBJ1-1
abundance: -
CDR3nt: TGTGCCAGCGGCACGACAGGGGGCGTCCTTAGCTTT
CDR3aa: CASGTTGGVLSF

d_gene: TRBD1
v_gene: TRBV5-1
j_gene: TRBJ2-7
abundance: -
CDR3nt: TGCGCCAGCAGCTTAGGGACAGGGGGCGGCGCGGGGTCCGAGCAGTACTTC
CDR3aa: CASSLGTGGGAGSEQYF

d_gene: TRBD2
v_gene: TRBV11-1
j_gene: TRBJ2-7
abundance: -
CDR3nt: TGTGCCAGCAGCGTAGGGGCTAGCGGCTCCTACGAGCAGTACTTC
CDR3aa: CASSVGASGSYEQYF

d_gene: TRBD1
v_gene: TRBV27
j_gene: TRBJ1-2
abundance: -
CDR3nt: TGTGCCAGCAAGACAGGGCCTAACTATGGCTACACCTTC
CDR3aa: CASKTGPNYGYTF

d_gene: -
v_gene: TRBV5-1
j_gene: TRBJ2-5
abundance: -
CDR3nt: TGCGCCAGCAGCTCTCAAGAGACCCAGTACTTC
CDR3aa: CASSSQETQYF

d_gene: -
v_gene: TRBV30
j_gene: TRBJ1-2
abundance: few
CDR3nt: TGTGCCTGGAGTGTGAGGATCGGGAACTATGGCTACACCTTC
CDR3aa: CAWSVRIGNYGYTF

d_gene: -
v_gene: TRBV7-7
j_gene: TRBJ1-1
abundance: -
CDR3nt: TGTGCTAGCGGCCCGCTTGCGGTGAACACTGAAGCTTTCTTT
CDR3aa: CASGPLAVNTEAFF

d_gene: TRBD1
v_gene: TRBV6-5
j_gene: TRBJ1-1
abundance: few
CDR3nt: TGTGCCAGCAGTTACGCCACAGGGGGAACTGAAGCTTTCTTT
CDR3aa: CASSYATGGTEAFF

d_gene: TRBD1
v_gene: TRBV6-1
j_gene: TRBJ2-1
abundance: -
CDR3nt: TGTGCCAGCAGTCATCGACAGGGATCCTACAATGAGCAGTTCTTC
CDR3aa: CASSHRQGSYNEQFF

d_gene: -
v_gene: TRBV13
j_gene: TRBJ1-2
abundance: -
CDR3nt: TGTGCCAGCAGCACTAAGGGGTCTAACTATGGCTACACCTTC
CDR3aa: CASSTKGSNYGYTF

d_gene: TRBD2
v_gene: TRBV18
j_gene: TRBJ2-7
abundance: -
CDR3nt: TGTGCCAGCTCACCAGAAGCGGGAGTTCTCGGCGAGCAGTACTTC
CDR3aa: CASSPEAGVLGEQYF

d_gene: TRBD2
v_gene: TRBV7-2
j_gene: TRBJ2-7
abundance: -
CDR3nt: TGTGCCAGCAGCTTGACGACTAGCGTAGATGAGCAGTACTTC
CDR3aa: CASSLTTSVDEQYF

d_gene: -
v_gene: TRBV11-1
j_gene: TRBJ2-7
abundance: -
CDR3nt: TGTGCCAGCAGCTTAAGACGGACTGCCTCCTCCTACGAGCAGTACTTC
CDR3aa: CASSLRRTASSYEQYF

d_gene: TRBD1
v_gene: TRBV14
j_gene: TRBJ2-7
abundance: once
CDR3nt: TGTGCCAGCAGCCAATTCAGTCCAGGGGGCAGTGGCGAGCAGTACTTC
CDR3aa: CASSQFSPGGSGEQYF

d_gene: TRBD1
v_gene: TRBV9
j_gene: TRBJ1-5
abundance: once
CDR3nt: TGTGCCAGCAGCGTGGCAGGGGGCAACAATCAGCCCCAGCATTTT
CDR3aa: CASSVAGGNNQPQHF

d_gene: -
v_gene: TRBV19
j_gene: TRBJ2-5
abundance: -
CDR3nt: TGTGCCAGTAGTATCGGAGGGGATGGGGAGACCCAGTACTTC
CDR3aa: CASSIGGDGETQYF

d_gene: TRBD1
v_gene: TRBV5-5
j_gene: TRBJ1-5
abundance: -
CDR3nt: TGTGCCAGCAGCCCGTGGACAGGGGACAATCAGCCCCAGCATTTT
CDR3aa: CASSPWTGDNQPQHF

d_gene: -
v_gene: TRBV6-6
j_gene: TRBJ2-6
abundance: -
CDR3nt: TGTGCCACCGGCGGGGTTCCCGGGGCCAACGTCCTGACTTTC
CDR3aa: CATGGVPGANVLTF

d_gene: TRBD1
v_gene: TRBV10-1
j_gene: TRBJ1-4
abundance: -
CDR3nt: TGCGCCAGCAGACGGGACAGGGCTTGTGAAAAACTGTTTTTT
CDR3aa: CASRRDRACEKLFF

d_gene: TRBD1
v_gene: TRBV28
j_gene: TRBJ1-2
abundance: -
CDR3nt: TGTGCCAGCGTCAAGATCGGACAGGTTCCGTCATATGGCTACACCTTC
CDR3aa: CASVKIGQVPSYGYTF

d_gene: -
v_gene: TRBV7-2
j_gene: TRBJ1-5
abundance: -
CDR3nt: TGTGCCAGCAGCTTAGTTGGGGCCGGTCAGCCCCAGCATTTT
CDR3aa: CASSLVGAGQPQHF

d_gene: -
v_gene: TRBV5-1
j_gene: TRBJ2-7
abundance: -
CDR3nt: TGCGCCAGCAGCTTGGATCCCCAGGGAAGCTACGAGCAGTACTTC
CDR3aa: CASSLDPQGSYEQYF

d_gene: -
v_gene: TRBV2
j_gene: TRBJ2-7
abundance: once
CDR3nt: TGTGCCAGCAGTGAATCGCTGGGCGCCTACGAGCAGTACTTC
CDR3aa: CASSESLGAYEQYF

d_gene: -
v_gene: TRBV9
j_gene: TRBJ2-1
abundance: -
CDR3nt: TGTGCCAGCAGCGTGCACGAGGGTGAGCAGTTCTTC
CDR3aa: CASSVHEGEQFF

d_gene: -
v_gene: TRBV6-6
j_gene: TRBJ1-2
abundance: -
CDR3nt: TGTGCCAGCAGTTACTCGCGCGGGGGGGTATATGGCTACACCTTC
CDR3aa: CASSYSRGGVYGYTF

d_gene: TRBD1
v_gene: TRBV13
j_gene: TRBJ1-1
abundance: -
CDR3nt: TGTGCCAGCAGCCAGGGACAGGGCACGAACACTGAAGCTTTCTTT
CDR3aa: CASSQGQGTNTEAFF

d_gene: TRBD2
v_gene: TRBV7-3
j_gene: TRBJ2-7
abundance: -
CDR3nt: TGTGCCAGCAGCTTAAGCGGCGGGGGTTACGAGCAGTACTTC
CDR3aa: CASSLSGGGYEQYF